This TCR beta chain derives from a study of cytomegalovirus exposure and HLA in healthy donors (dated by TCRdb to 2016 to 2017). For the study in its entirety: According to an earlier analysis of 550 to 750 of the donors, about 170 million T cells yielded approximately 120 million unique TCR beta sequences and more than 250 Gb of sequence data. An early release covering just under 650 HLA-typed donors comprised 250 to 350 gigabases of sequencing data and tens of millions of unique TCR sequences. The genetic ancestry cluster associated with self-reported Caucasian donors included over 65% of the 398 genotyped donors. The study aimed to test whether cataloging public T cell receptors could reveal signatures of past pathogen exposure. The T cell repertoires of several hundred subjects were profiled by immunosequencing and related to cytomegalovirus serostatus. Besides the first cohort of more than 650 subjects, a separate validation cohort made up of 90 to 150 different subjects was used. To predict cytomegalovirus infection status, the study brought together high-throughput TCR immunosequencing, statistical association of individual TCRs with disease status, and machine learning. A later analysis re-examined previously published TCR beta repertoires from around 670 donors and added high-resolution HLA genotyping to investigate patterns of TCR occurrence. The later analysis used no new phenotypic data to find candidate immune exposures, relying instead on TCR beta sequences and their occurrence across donors. An earlier analysis of around 540 of the donors applied high-throughput TCR beta sequencing to assess whether each TCR beta V gene segment acted as functional or pseudogenic. Donor age, sex, ethnicity and CMV serostatus were collected together with the repertoire data. A later genetic analysis took genome-wide SNP genotypes for about 55% of the 666 donors and used that subset as a discovery cohort. All discovery cohort repertoires had been generated using a single sequencing platform. Class I and class II HLA loci were covered by the typing at four-digit resolution. The number of donors typed differed by locus, with about 620-630 for A, B, C, DRB1 and DQB1, 522 for DQA1, 600 to 610 for DPA1, and approximately 470 for DPB1. Four to six DR-DQ haplotypes were handled as single units for association and clustering, since linkage in the cohort was strong. On average, roughly 240,000 unique TCR beta nucleotide sequences were sequenced per donor among 398 genotyped donors of the cohort, with about 19% of those sequences being non-productive. The investigation overall reported the following: It was suggested by the authors that the approach could potentially be generalized to other disease states and immunological phenotypes. Sequencing depth was assumed to be roughly uniform across donors in the presence/absence analyses, though that assumption may not hold. The study listed approximately 150 TCR beta chains as associated with cytomegalovirus. A cluster of highly shared sequence variants was judged likely to be a technical artifact of the sequencing pipeline. A further reported finding was that TCR beta sequences accurately predicted the HLA-A and HLA-B alleles for most subjects in the first cohort. A later analysis found that HLA-associated TCR beta chains were more clonally expanded and had lower generation probabilities than equally common non-associated chains. A later genetic analysis associated a missense DCLRE1C variant with V-gene and J-gene trimming of TCR beta chains, and an independent cohort replicated the association. The classifier was reported to diagnose cytomegalovirus status with high specificity and sensitivity in both the original and validation cohorts. Compared with the roughly 710-donor mean, donors in an Asian-associated ancestry cluster had fewer N-insertions in productive TCRs, according to a later genetic analysis. When HLA alleles, especially DR and DQ, strongly co-occurred, TCR associations were difficult to assign to individual alleles. Linkage disequilibrium might explain the correlated functional status among segregating V segments, but an unknown experimental factor could not be excluded. In a later analysis, more than 15,000 TCR beta sequences were associated with specific HLA alleles at a false discovery rate of 0.05. Several of the top co-occurrence clusters appeared to be linked to parvovirus B19, influenza, CMV and Epstein-Barr virus, according to a later analysis. HLA typing was unavailable for some donors at each locus, so association tests used only the typed subset. The earlier analysis of approximately 540 of the donors excluded over 15 rarely observed V segments, including chromosome 9 orphons, because counts were too low. In a later analysis, most CMV-associated TCR beta chains were found to appear HLA-restricted, with HLA associations seemingly driven largely by CMV exposure. Immune exposure information for the cohort was limited to CMV serostatus. Across donors, most TCR sequences were observed very rarely, whereas some public TCRs were present in many individuals. This cohort had only TCR beta chains sequenced, and the lack of alpha or paired-chain data limited which features could be detected. Some IMGT-functional V segments, including TRBV6-2 and TRBV6-3, could not be distinguished by the 87-base-pair reads and were therefore excluded. In an earlier analysis of some 550 of the donors, most TCR beta V segments were observed in productive rearrangements about 90% or about 30% of the time, broadly matching IMGT annotations. In a later analysis, the rate of TCR association differed among HLA loci, with DRB1 alleles having the most associated TCRs and HLA-C alleles having the fewest. In vitro tests confirmed that a few of the cytomegalovirus-associated TCR beta chains recognize cytomegalovirus antigens.

Points on this clone: Its antigen specificity is not known. It has no much larger one-base neighbor in the sample; base qualities were not kept.

The cohort was made up of hundreds of healthy bone marrow donors. At the time of sampling, all cohort members were nominally healthy, though unrecorded immune exposures were likely present. The donor was CMV seropositive and was included in the group of some 290 seropositive cohort members. Every donor gave a peripheral blood sample, and the peripheral blood mononuclear cells from that sample were used for TCR beta sequencing. The Qiagen DNeasy Blood Extraction Kit was used to extract genomic DNA from the blood cell samples. To prepare the library, the immunoSEQ multiplex PCR assay was applied. For the multiplex PCR, a mixture combining 60 forward primers for TCR Vbeta segments and 13 reverse primers for TCR Jbeta segments was used. A multiplex PCR assay on genomic DNA amplified the CDR3 region of rearranged TCR beta genes. Amplified TCR beta libraries were sequenced as 87-base-pair reads on the Illumina HiSeq System. The source study handled its data this way. Across the 666 repertoires, a later analysis counted some 80 million unique TCR beta chains, 9.5 million to 13 million of which were shared by at least two donors. Raw reads were error-corrected and collapsed into unique sequences by a nearest-neighbor algorithm in which closely related sequences were merged to remove PCR and sequencing errors. V, D and J gene segments were assigned by aligning CDR3 sequences to IMGT reference sequences. For a sequence to be retained, a match of at least six nucleotides was required to both a V gene segment and a J gene segment. A rearrangement counted as productive if the CDR3 had no stop codons and remained in frame with V and J, and every other rearrangement counted as non-productive. Following IMGT convention, CDR3 was defined as the stretch from the second conserved V-encoded cysteine up to the conserved J-encoded phenylalanine. In an earlier analysis of more than 550 of the donors, sequences lacking an unambiguous match to a single V gene segment were excluded. An earlier analysis of almost 600 of the donors classified V segments as functional when productive rearrangements were above 56.7% and as segregating when the standard deviation between donors was above 5%. A statistical classification framework was built for diagnosing cytomegalovirus status from the catalog of TCR beta chain sequences. In a later analysis, TCR nucleotide sequences were compared against IMGT/GENE-DB human TR gene sequences so that V and J genes could be assigned. Using the TCRdist pipeline, a later analysis assigned CDR3 sequences along with most-parsimonious VDJ recombination scenarios. In a later analysis, every TCR beta chain was defined by the combination of its CDR3 amino acid sequence and its V-gene family, and reads without a unique V-gene family were dropped. A later analysis removed nearly 600 highly shared, low-generation-probability nucleotide sequences to deal with suspected cross-contamination and a sequencing artifact. In a later analysis, a clonal expansion index was calculated for each public chain from normalized within-repertoire ranks of inferred template counts. In a later analysis, generation probabilities were computed using a VDJ recombination model fitted to out-of-frame rearrangements, and the results were checked against IGoR. Hypergeometric tests were used in a later analysis to score TCR-TCR, TCR-HLA and TCR-CMV co-occurrence, with a repertoire-size bias correction applied to the TCR pairs. To estimate false discovery rates, a later analysis permuted the HLA or CMV assignments 20 times. In a later analysis, co-occurring TCRs were grouped using DBSCAN, with TCRdist sequence similarity added in when clustering inside HLA-allele-positive subsets. Co-occurrence clustering excluded repertoires with fewer than 30,000 or more than 120,000 public chains, plus five with anomalous nucleotide sharing. TCRdb took this table from immuneACCESS and kept in-frame rearrangements with V and J called. Such tables lack part of the clones; where checked against another copy, unresolved V genes explain under half of the gap, and the rest is unexplained. V and J calls and clone size are as listed in that table; D and trimming were resolved from the DNA. This sample gives under 150,000 clones in total; roughly four fifths of them show up just once. The ten largest make up around 6.4% of the sample.

The CDR3 covers 16 residues, taking in both the cysteine and the phenylalanine. Solely the CDR3 DNA is kept, with 48 bases framed from the first base. Trimming takes 2 bases off V and 5 bases off J; junction bases not matched to a gene: 8. The germline V gene (reference sequence) sets CDR1 to MNHNY and CDR2 to SVGAGI. The sample consisted of PBMCs. Recombination connected TRBV6-6 to TRBJ2-3, with 9 bases matching TRBD2. This sequence originates from a woman aged 40 to 50 in good health and CMV-seropositive. In nucleotide form, the sequence is TGTGCCAGCAGTTACCGTAGCGGGGGTGGTATAGATACGCAGTATTTT. Its amino acids are CASSYRSGGGIDTQYF.